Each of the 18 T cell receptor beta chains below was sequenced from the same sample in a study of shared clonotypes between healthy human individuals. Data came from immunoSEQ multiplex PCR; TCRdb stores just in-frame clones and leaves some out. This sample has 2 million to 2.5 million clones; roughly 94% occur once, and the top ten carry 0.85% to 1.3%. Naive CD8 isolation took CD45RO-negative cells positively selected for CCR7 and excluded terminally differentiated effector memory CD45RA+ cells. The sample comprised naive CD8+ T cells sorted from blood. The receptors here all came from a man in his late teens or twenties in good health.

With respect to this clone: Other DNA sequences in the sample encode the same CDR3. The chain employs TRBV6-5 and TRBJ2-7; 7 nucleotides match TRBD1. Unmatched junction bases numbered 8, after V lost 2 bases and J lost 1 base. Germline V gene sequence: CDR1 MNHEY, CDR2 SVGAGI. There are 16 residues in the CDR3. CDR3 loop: CASSYPTGTESYEQYF. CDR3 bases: TGTGCCAGCAGTTACCCCACGGGGACAGAGTCCTACGAGCAGTACTTC.

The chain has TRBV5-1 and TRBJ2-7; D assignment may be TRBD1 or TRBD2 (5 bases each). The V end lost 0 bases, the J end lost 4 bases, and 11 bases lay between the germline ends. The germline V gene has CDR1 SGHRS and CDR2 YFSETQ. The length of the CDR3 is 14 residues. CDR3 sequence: CASSLGFGAYEQYF. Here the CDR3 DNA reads TGCGCCAGCAGCTTGGGCTTCGGGGCTTACGAGCAGTACTTC.

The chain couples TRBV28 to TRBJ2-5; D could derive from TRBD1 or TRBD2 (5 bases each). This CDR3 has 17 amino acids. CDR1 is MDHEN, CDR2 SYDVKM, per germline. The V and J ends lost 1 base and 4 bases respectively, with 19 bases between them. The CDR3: CASSLYGQGLRGETQYF. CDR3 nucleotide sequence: TGTGCCAGCAGTTTATATGGCCAGGGCCTGAGGGGAGAGACCCAGTACTTC.

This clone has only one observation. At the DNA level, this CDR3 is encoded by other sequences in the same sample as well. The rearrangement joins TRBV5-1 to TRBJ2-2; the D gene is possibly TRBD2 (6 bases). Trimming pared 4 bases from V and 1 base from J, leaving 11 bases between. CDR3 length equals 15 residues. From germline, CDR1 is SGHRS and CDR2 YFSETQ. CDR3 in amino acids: CASSLGGLNTGELFF. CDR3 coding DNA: TGCGCCAGCAGCCTCGGGGGATTGAACACCGGGGAGCTGTTTTTT.

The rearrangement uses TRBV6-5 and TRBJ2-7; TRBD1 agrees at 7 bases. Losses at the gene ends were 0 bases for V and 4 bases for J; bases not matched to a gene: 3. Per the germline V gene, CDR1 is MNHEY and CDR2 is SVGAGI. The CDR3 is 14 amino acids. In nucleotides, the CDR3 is TGTGCCAGCAGTTACTCCGGGACAGAGTACGAGCAGTACTTC. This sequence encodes CASSYSGTEYEQYF.

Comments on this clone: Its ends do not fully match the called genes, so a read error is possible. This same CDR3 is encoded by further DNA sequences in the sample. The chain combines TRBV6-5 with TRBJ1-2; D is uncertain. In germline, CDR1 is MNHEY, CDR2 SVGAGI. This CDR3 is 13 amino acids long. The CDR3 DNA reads TGTGCCAGCAGTGGATTGGACCTCTATGGTTACACCTTC. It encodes CASSGLDLYGYTF.

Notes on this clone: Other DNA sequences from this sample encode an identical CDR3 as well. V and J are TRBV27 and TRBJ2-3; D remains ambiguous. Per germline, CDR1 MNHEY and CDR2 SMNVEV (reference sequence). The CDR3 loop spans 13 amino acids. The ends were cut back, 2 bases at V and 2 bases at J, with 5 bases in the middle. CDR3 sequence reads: CASSLRDTDTQYF. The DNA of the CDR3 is TGTGCCAGCAGTTTAAGAGACACAGATACGCAGTATTTT.

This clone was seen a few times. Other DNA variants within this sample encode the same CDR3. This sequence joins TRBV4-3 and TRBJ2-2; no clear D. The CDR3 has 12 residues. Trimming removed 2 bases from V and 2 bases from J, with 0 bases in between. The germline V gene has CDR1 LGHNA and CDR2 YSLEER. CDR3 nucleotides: TGCGCCAGCAGCCAAAACACCGGGGAGCTGTTTTTT. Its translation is CASSQNTGELFF.

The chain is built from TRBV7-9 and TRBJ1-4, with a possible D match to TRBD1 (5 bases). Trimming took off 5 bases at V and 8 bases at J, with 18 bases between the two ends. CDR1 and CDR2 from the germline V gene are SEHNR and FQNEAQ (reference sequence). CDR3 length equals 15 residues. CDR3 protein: CASSAGTVGEEKLFF. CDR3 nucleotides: TGTGCCAGCAGCGCCGGTACGGTAGGGGAAGAAAAACTGTTTTTT. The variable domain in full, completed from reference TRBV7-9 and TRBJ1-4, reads DTGVSQNPRHKITKRGQNVTFRCDPISEHNRLYWYRQTLGQGPEFLTYFQNEAQLEKSRLLSDRFSAERPKGSFSTLEIQRTEQGDSAMYLCASSAGTVGEEKLFFGSGTQLSVL.

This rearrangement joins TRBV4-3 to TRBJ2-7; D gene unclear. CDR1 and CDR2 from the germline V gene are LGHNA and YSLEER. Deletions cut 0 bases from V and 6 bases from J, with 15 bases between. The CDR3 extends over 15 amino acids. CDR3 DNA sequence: TGCGCCAGCAGCCAAGATCTGGGGTCTCCTCCCGAGCAGTACTTC. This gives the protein CASSQDLGSPPEQYF.

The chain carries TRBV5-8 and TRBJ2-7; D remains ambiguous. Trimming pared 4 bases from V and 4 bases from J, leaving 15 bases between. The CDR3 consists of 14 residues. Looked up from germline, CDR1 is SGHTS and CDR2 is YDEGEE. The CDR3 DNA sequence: TGTGCCAGCAGCCTCGGTCAGCTAGATTACGAGCAGTACTTC. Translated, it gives CASSLGQLDYEQYF.

CDR3 nucleotide sequence: TGTGCCAGCAGTGAAGCGGGAGAGGGGGGGTATGAGCAGTTCTTC. Translation: CASSEAGEGGYEQFF. V is TRBV2 and J is TRBJ2-1, with TRBD2 as a possible D gene (7 bases). V gave up 0 bases and J gave up 8 bases, with 14 bases separating them. The CDR3 has 15 amino acids. Looked up from germline, CDR1 is SNHLY and CDR2 is FYNNEI.

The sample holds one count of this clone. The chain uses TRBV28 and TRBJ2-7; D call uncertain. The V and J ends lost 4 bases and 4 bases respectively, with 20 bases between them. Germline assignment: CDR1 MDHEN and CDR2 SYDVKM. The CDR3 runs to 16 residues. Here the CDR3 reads CASSSTDLINMYEQYF. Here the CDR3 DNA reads TGTGCCAGCAGTTCCACGGACCTGATAAATATGTACGAGCAGTACTTC. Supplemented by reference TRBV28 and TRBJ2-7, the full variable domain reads DVKVTQSSRYLVKRTGEKVFLECVQDMDHENMFWYRQDPGLGLRLIYFSYDVKMKEKGDIPEGYSVSREKKERFSLILESASTNQTSMYLCASSSTDLINMYEQYFGPGTRLTVT.

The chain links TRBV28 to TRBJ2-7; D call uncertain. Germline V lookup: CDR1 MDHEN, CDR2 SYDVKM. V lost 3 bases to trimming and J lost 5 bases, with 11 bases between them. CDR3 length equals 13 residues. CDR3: CASSFSRVHEQYF. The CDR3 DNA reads TGTGCCAGCAGTTTTTCAAGGGTTCACGAGCAGTACTTC.

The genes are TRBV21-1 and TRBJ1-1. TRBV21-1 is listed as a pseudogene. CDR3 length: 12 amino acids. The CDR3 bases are TGTGCCAGCAGCTCGGAGACTCCTGAAGCTTTCTTT. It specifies CASSSETPEAFF.

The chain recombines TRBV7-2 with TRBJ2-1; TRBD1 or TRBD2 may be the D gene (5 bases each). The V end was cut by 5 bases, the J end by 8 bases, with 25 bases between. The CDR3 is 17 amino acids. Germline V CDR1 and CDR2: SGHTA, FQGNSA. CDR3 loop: CASSRGIRDGTLDEQFF. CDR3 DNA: TGTGCCAGCAGCAGGGGCATCCGGGACGGAACTCTGGATGAGCAGTTCTTC.

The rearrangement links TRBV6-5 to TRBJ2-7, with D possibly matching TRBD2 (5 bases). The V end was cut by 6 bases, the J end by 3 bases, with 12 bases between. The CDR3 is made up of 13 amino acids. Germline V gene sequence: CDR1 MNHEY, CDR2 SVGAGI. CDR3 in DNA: TGTGCCAGCAGCCTCGGACTCCACTACGAGCAGTACTTC. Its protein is CASSLGLHYEQYF.

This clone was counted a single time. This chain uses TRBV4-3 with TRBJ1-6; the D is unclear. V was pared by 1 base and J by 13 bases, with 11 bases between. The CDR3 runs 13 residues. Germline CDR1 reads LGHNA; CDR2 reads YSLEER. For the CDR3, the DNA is TGCGCCAGCAGCCAAGCCGAAGGCGGGCCCCTCCACTTT. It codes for CASSQAEGGPLHF.